This entry lists 17 T cell receptor beta chains sequenced from one sample in a study of T cell repertoires in cytomegalovirus infection. One entry per CDR3 protein, called by TCRdb with MiXCR from the reads. The repertoire consists of under 150,000 distinct CDR3 sequences, with more than 20% occurring once and the leading ten covering around 32%. Their antigens remain unidentified. What was sequenced was PBMCs, sequenced either directly or after in vitro stimulation (not recorded which). These receptors came from a human donor in good health (CMV status not recorded). Some clones in this sample may be carry-over from other donors' samples.

The CDR3 loop reads CASSRPGRATDTQYF. The CDR3 DNA follows: TGTGCCAGCAGCCGTCCGGGTAGGGCCACAGATACGCAGTATTTT. The rearrangement joins TRBV12-3 or TRBV12-4 to TRBJ2-3, with unresolved D. The V end was cut by 6 bases, the J end by 2 bases, with 15 bases between. The CDR3 extends over 15 amino acids.

The CDR3 reads CASSRTSGKNQPQHF. The CDR3 DNA is TGTGCCAGCAGCCGAACCTCAGGGAAGAATCAGCCCCAGCATTTT. The V and J genes are TRBV11-2 and TRBJ1-5; the D gene is possibly TRBD1 (5 bases). This CDR3 has 15 residues. The V end was cut by 5 bases, the J end by 4 bases, with 15 bases between. CDR1 and CDR2 (germline): SGHAT, FQNNGV.

The rearrangement links TRBV27 to TRBJ1-1; D call uncertain. Deletions cut 4 bases from V and 2 bases from J, with 11 bases between. The CDR3 consists of 14 residues. CDR1 is MNHEY, CDR2 SMNVEV, per germline (reference sequence). This CDR3 reads CASSYSKVNTEAFF. CDR3 nucleotide sequence: TGTGCCAGCAGTTACTCGAAAGTAAACACTGAAGCTTTCTTT.

This clonotype showed up just a few times. This CDR3 is CASRRVGSYNEQFF. The DNA of the CDR3 is TGTGCCAGCAGAAGGGTAGGCTCCTACAATGAGCAGTTCTTC. The chain couples TRBV27 to TRBJ2-1; D ambiguous. Germline-derived CDR1 and CDR2 are MNHEY and SMNVEV (reference sequence). Trimming took off 6 bases at V and 0 bases at J, with 9 bases between the two ends. The CDR3 runs to 14 residues.

This clonotype came up once. This rearrangement joins TRBV4-1 to TRBJ1-5; D not resolved. The germline V and J ends were trimmed by 0 bases and 0 bases, with 18 bases remaining between them. CDR3 size: 19 residues. Looked up from germline, CDR1 is MGHRA and CDR2 is YSYEKL. CDR3 in DNA: TGCGCCAGCAGCCAAGAGGGTCCTACCAAGTCGGTTAGCAATCAGCCCCAGCATTTT. Translated, it gives CASSQEGPTKSVSNQPQHF.

CDR3 bases: TGTGCCAGCAGCGTAGGACCGGGGGCCAACGTCCTGACTTTC. Translating gives CASSVGPGANVLTF. The rearrangement links TRBV9 to TRBJ2-6; the D is unclear. Germline assignment: CDR1 SGDLS and CDR2 YYNGEE. Trimming took off 0 bases at V and 4 bases at J, with 5 bases between the two ends. The CDR3 length is 14 residues.

By share of the sample, this clonotype is medium-sized. The CDR3 sequence is CASSLTGTDKFQHF. In DNA, the CDR3 is TGTGCCAGCAGCTTAACCGGGACCGATAAGTTCCAGCATTTT. The chain recombines TRBV7-8 with TRBJ1-5, with D possibly matching TRBD1 (5 bases). CDR1 is SGHVS and CDR2 is FQNEAQ in the germline V gene. The CDR3 runs to 14 residues. The V gene lost 2 bases and the J gene lost 12 bases, with 17 bases spanning the gap. Combining the CDR3 with reference TRBV7-8 and TRBJ1-5 gives the whole variable domain GAGVSQSPRYKVAKRGQDVALRCDPISGHVSLFWYQQALGQGPEFLTYFQNEAQLDKSGLPSDRFFAERPEGSVSTLKIQRTQQEDSAVYLCASSLTGTDKFQHFGDGTRLSIL.

The chain uses TRBV19 and TRBJ1-4, with D possibly being TRBD1 (6 bases). Germline CDR1 reads LNHDA; CDR2 reads SQIVND (reference sequence). The CDR3 contains 15 residues. V was clipped by 5 bases and J by 7 bases, with 17 bases between them. The CDR3: CASSGRGAGGEKLFF. CDR3 nucleotides: TGTGCCAGTAGTGGACGGGGGGCAGGTGGTGAAAAACTGTTTTTT.

V is TRBV12-3 or TRBV12-4 and J is TRBJ1-6; D ambiguous. The CDR3 is made up of 14 amino acids. V gave up 0 bases and J gave up 10 bases, with 10 bases separating them. CDR3 in DNA: TGTGCCAGCAGTTTAGCCCCGGTTGGGTCACCCCTCCACTTT. The encoded protein is CASSLAPVGSPLHF.

The rearrangement joins TRBV12-3 or TRBV12-4 to TRBJ1-1; D may be TRBD1 (5 bases). Trimming took off 8 bases at V and 8 bases at J, with 18 bases between the two ends. The CDR3 covers 13 residues. As DNA, the CDR3 is TGTGCCAGCTGGGAGAGGGGTGAGAGGGAAGCTTTCTTT. Its translation is CASWERGEREAFF.

This clonotype was counted only a few times. V usage is TRBV6-1 and J usage is TRBJ2-5; TRBD2 is a possible D gene (5 bases). Per germline, CDR1 MNHNS and CDR2 SASEGT. The CDR3 runs 17 residues. The V end lost 6 bases, the J end lost 2 bases, and 22 bases lay between the germline ends. DNA of the CDR3: TGTGCCAGCAGCCCCAGAAGGGTAGGACTCCGACAAGAGACCCAGTACTTC. Its translation: CASSPRRVGLRQETQYF.

This clonotype occurred many times. The rearrangement links TRBV7-8 to TRBJ1-6, with D unclear. The CDR3 is 14 amino acids. Germline CDR1 reads SGHVS; CDR2 reads FQNEAQ. V was trimmed by 5 bases and J by 4 bases, leaving 9 bases between them. The chain's CDR3 is CASSPTEYNSPLHF. The CDR3 bases are TGTGCCAGCAGCCCGACGGAGTATAATTCACCCCTCCACTTT.

In this sample, this clonotype turned up many times. The chain links TRBV28 to TRBJ1-1; 11 nucleotides align to TRBD1. The CDR3 sequence is 19 residues long. Germline CDR1 is MDHEN and CDR2 is SYDVKM. Germline trimming cut 3 bases from V and 1 base from J; bases unmatched to any gene: 13. CDR3 nucleotide sequence: TGTGCCAGCAGTTTCCCGTACACCGGGACAGGGGGGGGGAACACTGAAGCTTTCTTT. This translates into CASSFPYTGTGGGNTEAFF.

In its sample, this clonotype was seen a few times. Written as DNA, the CDR3 is TGTGCCAGCAGCCCAGTGGCGGTCGAGACCCAGTACTTC. It specifies CASSPVAVETQYF. This sequence joins TRBV27 and TRBJ2-5, with D uncertain. The CDR3 sequence is 13 residues long. V was trimmed by 6 bases and J by 5 bases, leaving 13 bases between them. Germline values: CDR1 MNHEY, CDR2 SMNVEV (reference sequence).

This rearrangement joins TRBV7-4 to TRBJ2-4; possibly TRBD1 or TRBD2 for D (6 bases each). V was pared by 4 bases and J by 3 bases, with 16 bases between. The CDR3 covers 16 residues. The germline CDR1 and CDR2 sequences are SGHVT and SQSDAQ. The CDR3 region is CASSYPAGEDKNIQYF. The CDR3 nucleotides are TGTGCCAGCAGCTACCCGGCAGGGGAGGACAAAAACATTCAGTACTTC.

This clonotype was counted ten times or more. This sequence joins TRBV7-2 and TRBJ2-2; D remains ambiguous. Trimming stripped 5 bases from V and 0 bases from J, with 13 bases between. The CDR3 runs 16 residues. CDR1 is SGHTA and CDR2 is FQGNSA in the germline V gene. The CDR3 region is CASSPRAVTNTGELFF. CDR3 DNA: TGTGCCAGCAGCCCCCGGGCGGTGACGAACACCGGGGAGCTGTTTTTT.

This clonotype was picked up a small number of times. This chain joins TRBV4-2 and TRBJ1-2; TRBD1 matches 7 bases. The length of the CDR3 is 14 residues. Trimming at V came to 0 bases and at J to 6 bases, leaving 4 bases not matched to a gene. The germline gives CDR1 LGHNA, CDR2 YNFKEQ. The CDR3 DNA sequence: TGTGCCAGCAGCCAAGACAGGGGGGAGAATGGCTACACCTTC. Protein product: CASSQDRGENGYTF.